One sample yielded the 21 T cell receptor beta chains listed below, sequenced in a study of shared clonotypes between healthy human individuals. The table came from immunoSEQ multiplex PCR; TCRdb's copy has only in-frame clones and leaves some out. The table shows roughly 590,000 clones, with roughly 95% occurring only once. Cells designated naive CD8 were CD45RO-negative and were positively selected for CCR7, with terminally differentiated effector memory CD45RA+ cells excluded. The sample comprised naive CD8+ T cells sorted from blood. The receptors here all came from a woman younger than 45 in good health.

This rearrangement joins TRBV2 to TRBJ2-7; D gene ambiguous. V dropped 5 bases and J dropped 5 bases, with 4 bases sitting between them. The CDR3 loop spans 10 amino acids. Germline V gene data show CDR1 as SNHLY and CDR2 as FYNNEI. The CDR3 region has the DNA TGTGCCAGCAGTTCCGACGAGCAGTACTTC. Translated, it gives CASSSDEQYF. The full variable domain, completed using reference TRBV2 and TRBJ2-7, is EPEVTQTPSHQVTQMGQEVILRCVPISNHLYFYWYRQILGQKVEFLVSFYNNEISEKSEIFDDQFSVERPDGSNFTLKIRSTKLEDSAMYFCASSSDEQYFGPGTRLTVT.

This clone was counted once. The chain links TRBV18 to TRBJ2-5; 8 bases fit TRBD1. Trimming removed 4 bases from V and 3 bases from J; junction bases left unmatched: 13. The germline V gene encodes CDR1 KGHSH and CDR2 LQKENI. The length of the CDR3 is 17 residues. In DNA, the CDR3 is TGTGCCAGCTCACGATCAGAGACAGGGGTTAGGGAAGAGACCCAGTACTTC. Its translation is CASSRSETGVREETQYF.

The V gene is TRBV14, the J gene TRBJ2-1; tentatively, D is TRBD2 (6 bases). The germline V and J ends were trimmed by 0 bases and 11 bases, with 17 bases remaining between them. Looked up from germline, CDR1 is SGHDN and CDR2 is FVKESK. The CDR3 covers 15 residues. The CDR3 sequence is CASSQDPGGADQQFF. CDR3 nucleotide sequence: TGTGCCAGCAGCCAAGATCCCGGCGGGGCGGACCAGCAGTTCTTC.

The chain recombines TRBV20-1 with TRBJ2-7; D is unresolved. V was clipped by 3 bases and J by 4 bases, with 7 bases between them. The CDR3 is made up of 11 amino acids. Germline assignment: CDR1 DFQATT and CDR2 SNEGSKA (reference sequence). The CDR3 DNA is TGCAGTGCTAGGCGCGATTACGAGCAGTACTTC. Amino acids: CSARRDYEQYF.

The chain links TRBV27 to TRBJ2-7; 7 bases agree with TRBD1. Trimming took 2 bases from V and 3 from J; bases not matched to a gene: 7. The CDR3 contains 15 residues. CDR1 is MNHEY, CDR2 SMNVEV, per germline (reference sequence). CDR3 DNA sequence: TGTGCCAGCAGTTTAAAGGGGGCGGGCGGCTACGAGCAGTACTTC. This sequence encodes CASSLKGAGGYEQYF.

V gene TRBV30 combines with J gene TRBJ2-3, with 11 bases identical to TRBD2. Germline V CDR1 and CDR2: GTSNPN, SVGIG (reference sequence). V trimming: 1 base; J trimming: 5 bases; junction bases outside the gene matches: 5. The CDR3 covers 15 residues. This CDR3 is CAWSGVAGGGDTQYF. In DNA form, the CDR3 reads TGTGCCTGGAGTGGGGTAGCGGGAGGGGGAGATACGCAGTATTTT.

This chain uses TRBV5-1 with TRBJ1-1; TRBD1 is a possible D gene (6 bases). The V gene's germline CDR1 is SGHRS and CDR2 YFSETQ. The CDR3 length is 14 residues. The V end lost 4 bases, the J end lost 1 base, and 11 bases lay between the germline ends. The chain's CDR3 is CASSVQGSNTEAFF. CDR3 DNA: TGCGCCAGCAGCGTACAGGGTTCGAACACTGAAGCTTTCTTT. Variable domain in full (rest from reference TRBV5-1 and TRBJ1-1): KAGVTQTPRYLIKTRGQQVTLSCSPISGHRSVSWYQQTPGQGLQFLFEYFSETQRNKGNFPGRFSGRQFSNSRSEMNVSTLELGDSALYLCASSVQGSNTEAFFGQGTRLTVV.

The V gene is TRBV6-5, the J gene TRBJ1-5; 9 bases agree with TRBD1. This CDR3 spans 14 amino acids. Per germline, CDR1 MNHEY and CDR2 SVGAGI. V dropped 6 bases and J dropped 6; count of bases not matched to a gene: 6. The CDR3 here is CASRAGTGIQPQHF. The CDR3 coding sequence is TGTGCCAGCAGGGCCGGGACAGGGATTCAGCCCCAGCATTTT.

This rearrangement joins TRBV5-4 to TRBJ1-2; 10 nucleotides agree with TRBD1. With 0 bases clipped from V and 1 base from J, the junction kept 15 bases outside the gene matches. CDR1 SGHNT and CDR2 YYREEE come from the germline V gene (reference sequence). This CDR3 spans 20 amino acids. The CDR3 sequence: CASSLDGVGTGVGNNYGYTF. CDR3 bases: TGTGCCAGCAGCTTGGATGGGGTAGGGACAGGGGTCGGGAATAACTATGGCTACACCTTC.

The table lists this clone with a count of one. As DNA, the CDR3 is TGTGCCAGCATTTGGGGGGACGAAGCTTTCTTT. Encoded protein: CASIWGDEAFF. This chain connects TRBV6-1 to TRBJ1-1; possible D gene TRBD1, 5 bases. Trimming pared 7 bases from V and 8 bases from J, leaving 11 bases between. Germline CDR1 reads MNHNS; CDR2 reads SASEGT. This CDR3 has 11 amino acids.

This chain connects TRBV29-1 to TRBJ2-7; D not resolved. CDR3 size: 15 residues. V lost 1 base and J 7 bases, leaving 20 bases between the germline ends. Germline V lookup: CDR1 SQVTM, CDR2 ANQGSEA. The CDR3 DNA reads as TGCAGCGTTGAAGGAGACAAAGGGAATTACGGAGAGCAGTACTTC. Translated, it gives CSVEGDKGNYGEQYF.

The V call is TRBV5-6, the J call TRBJ2-7; 10 nucleotides match TRBD2. Trimming removed 3 bases from V and 5 bases from J; junction bases left unmatched: 8. The germline gives CDR1 SGHDT, CDR2 YYEEEE. This CDR3 region has 15 residues. In DNA form, the CDR3 reads TGTGCCAGCAGCTCGAGCGGGAGGGCCATCGACGAGCAGTACTTC. Its translation is CASSSSGRAIDEQYF.

Concerning this clone itself: The same CDR3 is also encoded by other DNA sequences in this sample. The chain has TRBV7-9 and TRBJ2-7; D is undetermined. The CDR3 runs to 14 residues. In germline, CDR1 is SEHNR, CDR2 FQNEAQ (reference sequence). The ends were cut back, 1 base at V and 2 bases at J, with 9 bases in the middle. The CDR3 nucleotides are TGTGCCAGCAGCTTAGTCTCGGCGACCTACGAGCAGTACTTC. Translated: CASSLVSATYEQYF.

This chain uses TRBV28 with TRBJ2-5; D not resolved. The CDR3 is made up of 14 amino acids. The germline V and J ends were trimmed by 3 bases and 1 base, with 9 bases remaining between them. Looked up from germline, CDR1 is MDHEN and CDR2 is SYDVKM. CDR3 bases: TGTGCCAGCAGTTTTAGGTGGGTCCAAGAGACCCAGTACTTC. Residues: CASSFRWVQETQYF.

This clone showed up just a few times. The chain joins TRBV19 to TRBJ1-1; D might be TRBD1 (5 bases). Germline loops: CDR1 LNHDA, CDR2 SQIVND (reference sequence). The CDR3 runs 14 residues. Trimming left V 5 bases short and J 0 bases short, with 10 bases between. The CDR3 DNA reads as TGTGCCAGTAGTTTTGGGGGAATGAACACTGAAGCTTTCTTT. Residues: CASSFGGMNTEAFF.

The chain couples TRBV6-6 to TRBJ1-1, with 11 bases that match TRBD1. The length of the CDR3 is 16 residues. V lost 2 bases and J lost 6; bases outside the gene matches: 8. CDR1 and CDR2 (germline): MNHNY, SVGAGI (reference sequence). CDR3 bases: TGTGCCAGCAGTTACGGACAGGGGGCTGCGGCCGCTGAAGCTTTCTTT. This codes for CASSYGQGAAAAEAFF.

This clone was seen just once. The V and J genes are TRBV4-1 and TRBJ2-5; 7 positions agree with TRBD2. CDR1 is MGHRA, CDR2 YSYEKL, per germline. The V segment lost 4 bases and the J segment 1 base; nucleotides outside the gene matches: 3. CDR3 length: 14 residues. The CDR3 loop reads CASSLGGIQETQYF. Written as DNA, the CDR3 is TGCGCCAGCAGCCTGGGGGGGATCCAAGAGACCCAGTACTTC.

This rearrangement joins TRBV30 to TRBJ2-1; D is unclear. CDR1 is GTSNPN, CDR2 SVGIG, per germline (reference sequence). Trimming took off 2 bases at V and 7 bases at J, with 6 bases between the two ends. This CDR3 contains 11 residues. This chain's CDR3 is CAWSLGNEQFF. In nucleotides, the CDR3 is TGTGCCTGGAGTCTGGGAAATGAGCAGTTCTTC.

In regard to this clone: The same CDR3 arises from other DNA sequences in this sample as well. This chain joins TRBV5-6 and TRBJ2-3; D gene uncertain. CDR1 and CDR2 (germline): SGHDT, YYEEEE. V was cut by 0 bases and J by 2 bases, with 7 bases left in between. This CDR3 is 14 amino acids long. The CDR3 DNA sequence: TGTGCCAGCAGCTTGGTCTCGGACACAGATACGCAGTATTTT. Amino acids: CASSLVSDTDTQYF.

The genes are TRBV7-4 and TRBJ2-5; no firm D call. The DNA end lines up better with TRBJ2-7; the J call may be wrong. Germline CDR1 and CDR2: SGHVT and SQSDAQ. The CDR3 is 15 amino acids. The chain's CDR3 is CASSRYQEVAYEQYF. The CDR3, as DNA: TGTGCCAGCAGCCGTTACCAGGAAGTTGCCTACGAGCAGTACTTC.

In DNA form, the CDR3 reads TGTGCCAGCAGCTTGTACAGGAACCCTGGAACCCAGTACTTC. Translated: CASSLYRNPGTQYF. The chain recombines TRBV11-2 with TRBJ2-5, with D perhaps matching TRBD1 (5 bases). The CDR3 runs 14 residues. Germline lookup yields CDR1 SGHAT and CDR2 FQNNGV. Trimming took 3 bases from V and 8 from J, leaving 16 bases between them.